This TCR beta chain came from a study of T cell repertoires in cytomegalovirus infection. MiXCR, applied by TCRdb to the reads, yields one record per CDR3 protein. The table has around 740,000 distinct CDR3 sequences, 35% to 40% seen once. The trim removed 2 bases at V and 4 bases at J, leaving 7 bases unmatched. Per germline, CDR1 MDHEN and CDR2 SYDVKM. The CDR3 spans 15 residues. This clonotype was counted between two and nine times. The sequencing sample was made of PBMCs. The chain links TRBV28 to TRBJ2-5; 7 bases map to TRBD1. The TCR sequence derives from a human donor in good health (CMV status not recorded). Some clones in this sample may be carry-over from other donors' samples. The CDR3 spells CASSLGDRVPETQYF. As DNA, the CDR3 is TGTGCCAGCAGTTTAGGAGACAGGGTACCAGAGACCCAGTACTTC.